The 31 T cell receptor beta chains listed next were all sequenced from one sample in a study of identical twins. From the 5' RACE reads, TCRdb called clonotypes with MiXCR, one entry per CDR3 protein. Here the sample spans 500,000 to 650,000 distinct CDR3 sequences, under 25% being singletons. This same sample was also taken into another study, of yellow fever vaccine responses in identical twins.

What was sequenced was CD4+ T cells sorted from blood. These receptors originate from a woman younger than 35 in good health.

The rearrangement uses TRBV18 and TRBJ2-2; no definite D call. V lost 2 bases and J 8 bases, leaving 3 bases between the germline ends. This CDR3 contains 11 residues. Germline V gene sequence: CDR1 KGHSH, CDR2 LQKENI. The chain's CDR3 is CASSPEGELFF. The DNA of the CDR3 is TGTGCCAGCTCACCAGAGGGGGAGCTGTTTTTT.

This clonotype was detected only a few times. The chain recombines TRBV4-1 with TRBJ2-1; tentatively, D is TRBD1 (6 bases). Germline V gives CDR1 MGHRA, CDR2 YSYEKL. The V end was cut by 4 bases, the J end by 0 bases, with 16 bases between. This CDR3 spans 17 amino acids. The CDR3 reads CASSPSFTGSSYNEQFF. In DNA form, the CDR3 reads TGCGCCAGCAGCCCCTCCTTTACAGGGAGCTCCTACAATGAGCAGTTCTTC.

Only a few counts were recorded for this clonotype. The rearrangement uses TRBV10-3 and TRBJ2-7; D perhaps matches TRBD1 (6 bases). Germline V lookup: CDR1 ENHRY, CDR2 SYGVKD. This CDR3 contains 14 residues. V gave up 3 bases and J gave up 1 base, with 10 bases separating them. CDR3 sequence: CAISERDTSYEQYF. DNA for the CDR3: TGTGCCATCAGTGAACGGGACACTTCCTACGAGCAGTACTTC.

The CDR3 protein is CASSLTDRANYGYTF. The CDR3 nucleotides read TGTGCCAGCAGTTTAACGGACAGGGCTAACTATGGCTACACCTTC. The V and J genes are TRBV12-3 or TRBV12-4 and TRBJ1-2; TRBD1 agrees at 8 bases. The CDR3 runs to 15 residues. V shed 2 bases, J shed 0 bases, and the junction held 2 bases outside the gene matches.

The V and J genes are TRBV5-6 and TRBJ2-5, with 11 positions matching TRBD2. The germline gives CDR1 SGHDT, CDR2 YYEEEE. This CDR3 is built from 16 residues. V dropped 3 bases and J dropped 1; count of bases not matched to a gene: 5. The CDR3, as DNA: TGTGCCAGCAGCTCCCCTAGCGGGAGGATCCAAGAGACCCAGTACTTC. Amino acids: CASSSPSGRIQETQYF.

This clonotype was seen a few times. V is TRBV11-2 and J is TRBJ2-1; TRBD2 might be the D (5 bases). The CDR3 spans 13 residues. The germline V gene has CDR1 SGHAT and CDR2 FQNNGV. Trimming removed 2 bases at V and 7 bases at J, with 9 bases between. DNA of the CDR3: TGTGCCAGCAGCTTACCGAGAGGGAATGAGCAGTTCTTC. Translation gives CASSLPRGNEQFF.

The chain is built from TRBV2 and TRBJ2-3, with no clear D. The germline V and J ends were trimmed by 2 bases and 6 bases, with 6 bases remaining between them. Germline V lookup: CDR1 SNHLY, CDR2 FYNNEI. The CDR3 runs 12 residues. The CDR3 here is CASSENRDTQYF. The CDR3 DNA reads as TGTGCCAGCAGTGAAAACCGCGATACGCAGTATTTT.

The chain combines TRBV5-1 with TRBJ2-1; 8 positions agree with TRBD2. The CDR3 length is 17 residues. Germline V gene lookup returns CDR1 SGHRS and CDR2 YFSETQ. V gave up 0 bases and J gave up 0 bases; unmatched junction bases: 5. The CDR3 DNA reads TGCGCCAGCAGCTTGGTGGCACTAGCGGTCTCCTACAATGAGCAGTTCTTC. Translating gives CASSLVALAVSYNEQFF. Supplemented by reference TRBV5-1 and TRBJ2-1, the full variable domain reads KAGVTQTPRYLIKTRGQQVTLSCSPISGHRSVSWYQQTPGQGLQFLFEYFSETQRNKGNFPGRFSGRQFSNSRSEMNVSTLELGDSALYLCASSLVALAVSYNEQFFGPGTRLTVL.

The V gene is TRBV7-9, the J gene TRBJ1-1, with 7 bases lining up with TRBD1. This CDR3 contains 15 residues. Trimming removed 1 base from V and 2 bases from J; junction bases left unmatched: 4. Germline CDR1 reads SEHNR; CDR2 reads FQNEAQ (reference sequence). The DNA for the CDR3 is TGTGCCAGCAGCTTAGACCGGGACAGTAACACTGAAGCTTTCTTT. Its protein product is CASSLDRDSNTEAFF.

A few counts support this clonotype. The rearrangement joins TRBV7-2 to TRBJ2-1, with a possible D match to TRBD2 (6 bases). This CDR3 comprises 15 residues. Germline CDR1 SGHTA, CDR2 FQGNSA. V dropped 6 bases and J dropped 3 bases, with 15 bases sitting between them. CDR3 bases: TGTGCCAGCAGTACCACTAGCAGCAGCTACAATGAGCAGTTCTTC. Residues: CASSTTSSSYNEQFF.

The chain employs TRBV12-3 or TRBV12-4 and TRBJ2-5; TRBD2 matches 8 bases. CDR3 length: 16 amino acids. J gave up 1 base and V 5 bases, and 9 bases lay outside the gene matches. As DNA, the CDR3 is TGTGCCAGCAGTCCTCTCCGGGGGGGGATCCAAGAGACCCAGTACTTC. Amino acids: CASSPLRGGIQETQYF.

CDR3 sequence (DNA): TGCAGCGTCCTCGGGACTAGCGGGGTGAACACCGGGGAGCTGTTTTTT. It yields the protein CSVLGTSGVNTGELFF. The V call is TRBV29-1, the J call TRBJ2-2; 13 bases map to TRBD2. J was trimmed by 1 base and V by 6 bases; bases with no gene match: 5. Germline V lookup: CDR1 SQVTM, CDR2 ANQGSEA. This CDR3 is 16 amino acids long.

The CDR3: CSAHSYSGGGTDTQYF. CDR3 DNA: TGCAGTGCTCACTCTTATAGCGGGGGGGGCACAGATACGCAGTATTTT. This sequence joins TRBV20-1 and TRBJ2-3, with TRBD2 identical over 11 bases. Looked up from germline, CDR1 is DFQATT and CDR2 is SNEGSKA (reference sequence). There are 16 residues in the CDR3. The J segment lost 1 base and the V segment lost 5 bases, leaving 8 bases of the junction unmatched.

The chain employs TRBV29-1 and TRBJ2-3; TRBD2 agrees at 8 bases. Germline lookup yields CDR1 SQVTM and CDR2 ANQGSEA. The CDR3 spans 16 residues. The trim removed 4 bases at V and 1 base at J, leaving 10 bases unmatched. CDR3 nucleotides: TGCAGCGTTGGGGTGGGACTAGGGGGGGGCACAGATACGCAGTATTTT. This translates into CSVGVGLGGGTDTQYF.

The V gene is TRBV7-2, the J gene TRBJ2-6, with TRBD1 matching 8 bases. This CDR3 contains 15 residues. V was clipped by 5 bases and J by 1 base; unmatched bases: 1. CDR1 is SGHTA, CDR2 FQGNSA, per germline. The CDR3 sequence: CASSDRGSGANVLTF. The CDR3 nucleotides are TGTGCCAGCAGCGACAGGGGATCTGGGGCCAACGTCCTGACTTTC. Full variable domain (rest looked up from reference TRBV7-2 and TRBJ2-6): GAGVSQSPSNKVTEKGKDVELRCDPISGHTALYWYRQSLGQGLEFLIYFQGNSAPDKSGLPSDRFSAERTGGSVSTLTIQRTQQEDSAVYLCASSDRGSGANVLTFGAGSRLTVL.

This chain joins TRBV10-3 and TRBJ2-1; 9 nucleotides align to TRBD2. Germline V gives CDR1 ENHRY, CDR2 SYGVKD. V lost 6 bases to trimming and J lost 6 bases; unmatched junction nucleotides: 6. The CDR3 runs 14 residues. CDR3 sequence: CAIRERGAPNEQFF. CDR3 DNA: TGTGCCATCAGGGAGCGGGGGGCCCCCAATGAGCAGTTCTTC.

In its sample, this clonotype was seen many times. V is TRBV5-1 and J is TRBJ1-5; no clear D gene. Germline V gene lookup returns CDR1 SGHRS and CDR2 YFSETQ. V was shortened by 0 bases and J by 4 bases, with 8 bases between the two germline ends. This CDR3 is built from 14 residues. The CDR3 spells CASSLGQLNQPQHF. CDR3 DNA: TGCGCCAGCAGCTTGGGTCAGCTGAATCAGCCCCAGCATTTT.

The chain couples TRBV20-1 to TRBJ1-3; D not resolved. Trimming removed 2 bases at V and 0 bases at J, with 8 bases between. This CDR3 has 14 amino acids. The germline V gene has CDR1 DFQATT and CDR2 SNEGSKA (reference sequence). The CDR3 region is CSARLGGSGNTIYF. CDR3 DNA: TGCAGTGCTAGATTAGGAGGCTCTGGAAACACCATATATTTT.

The chain uses TRBV9 and TRBJ1-3, with 8 bases identical to TRBD1. CDR1 and CDR2 from the germline V gene are SGDLS and YYNGEE. CDR3 length: 16 amino acids. With 4 bases clipped from V and 2 bases from J, the junction kept 8 bases outside the gene matches. CDR3 in DNA: TGTGCCAGCAGCACGATAGCGGACAGGGCTGGAAACACCATATATTTT. Translated: CASSTIADRAGNTIYF.

This clonotype was detected only a few times. The J gene is TRBJ1-2, the V gene TRBV3-1, with D maybe TRBD1 (5 bases). V dropped 3 bases and J dropped 1 base, with 12 bases sitting between them. Germline V gene sequence: CDR1 LGHDT, CDR2 YNNKEL (reference sequence). This CDR3 spans 15 amino acids. CDR3 sequence reads: CASSQGAGFNYGYTF. CDR3 in DNA: TGTGCCAGCAGCCAGGGCGCAGGGTTTAACTATGGCTACACCTTC.

V is TRBV18 and J is TRBJ2-7, with D uncertain. The CDR3 loop spans 13 amino acids. Germline CDR1 is KGHSH and CDR2 is LQKENI. Trimming left V 3 bases short and J 0 bases short, with 6 bases between. CDR3 region: CASSPLSSYEQYF. In DNA form, the CDR3 reads TGTGCCAGCTCACCGCTTAGCTCCTACGAGCAGTACTTC.

This clonotype turned up a few times. The chain carries TRBV5-5 and TRBJ2-7, with D possibly TRBD1 on 5 matching bases. The V and J ends lost 2 bases and 5 bases respectively, with 11 bases between them. The germline V gene has CDR1 SGHKS and CDR2 YYEKEE (reference sequence). The CDR3 sequence is 13 residues long. CDR3 sequence (DNA): TGTGCCAGCAGCTTCCAGGGTTCGGACGAGCAGTACTTC. Its protein product is CASSFQGSDEQYF.

This clonotype was counted many times. The rearrangement links TRBV5-1 to TRBJ2-6, with D unresolved. The germline V gene has CDR1 SGHRS and CDR2 YFSETQ. The CDR3 has 15 residues. The germline V and J ends were trimmed by 2 bases and 1 base, with 7 bases remaining between them. The CDR3 coding sequence is TGCGCCAGCAGCTTTATGGTGTCTGGGGCCAACGTCCTGACTTTC. This encodes CASSFMVSGANVLTF. Complete variable domain (other parts from reference TRBV5-1 and TRBJ2-6): KAGVTQTPRYLIKTRGQQVTLSCSPISGHRSVSWYQQTPGQGLQFLFEYFSETQRNKGNFPGRFSGRQFSNSRSEMNVSTLELGDSALYLCASSFMVSGANVLTFGAGSRLTVL.

V and J are TRBV5-1 and TRBJ1-4, with D maybe TRBD1 (5 bases). This CDR3 is 14 amino acids long. V lost 0 bases, J lost 8 bases, and 11 bases lay in between. Germline V lookup: CDR1 SGHRS, CDR2 YFSETQ. CDR3 amino acids: CASSLDGRDEKLFF. The CDR3 DNA follows: TGCGCCAGCAGCTTGGATGGCAGGGACGAAAAACTGTTTTTT.

The rearrangement joins TRBV7-9 to TRBJ1-6; D not resolved. The CDR3 runs 12 residues. V lost 6 bases to trimming and J lost 8 bases, with 8 bases between them. CDR1 is SEHNR and CDR2 is FQNEAQ in the germline V gene (reference sequence). CDR3 loop: CASSSQYSPLHF. The CDR3, as DNA: TGTGCCAGCAGTTCACAGTATTCACCCCTCCACTTT.

This clonotype was detected a few times. CDR3 DNA sequence: TGTGCCAGCAGTTTATTTGGGGGGGCCGATGAAGAGACCCAGTACTTC. Amino acid sequence: CASSLFGGADEETQYF. V is TRBV27 and J is TRBJ2-5, with D possibly being TRBD2 (7 bases). Trimming took off 1 base at V and 3 bases at J, with 15 bases between the two ends. The CDR3 consists of 16 residues. Germline V gene lookup returns CDR1 MNHEY and CDR2 SMNVEV (reference sequence).

This clonotype has only a few counts. This sequence joins TRBV12-3 or TRBV12-4 and TRBJ2-5, with TRBD2 matching over 12 bases. This CDR3 is 17 amino acids long. Trimming took 2 bases from V and 5 from J; bases not matched to a gene: 9. The CDR3 is CASSLLASSGRAETQYF. The CDR3 bases are TGTGCCAGCAGTTTACTAGCCTCTAGCGGGAGGGCCGAGACCCAGTACTTC.

This sequence joins TRBV16 and TRBJ2-5; no definite D call. V was trimmed by 0 bases and J by 0 bases, leaving 8 bases between them. CDR1 and CDR2 from the germline V gene are KGHSY and FQNENV. The CDR3 contains 15 residues. The CDR3 bases are TGTGCCAGCAGCCAATCTTACGACTACCAAGAGACCCAGTACTTC. This codes for CASSQSYDYQETQYF.

The V and J genes are TRBV11-2 and TRBJ2-7; 7 nucleotides align to TRBD1. The trim removed 0 bases at V and 6 bases at J, leaving 2 bases unmatched. CDR1 and CDR2 (germline): SGHAT, FQNNGV. The CDR3 totals 13 residues. CDR3: CASSLEHRGEQYV. The CDR3 DNA reads TGTGCCAGCAGCTTAGAGCACAGGGGCGAGCAGTACGTC.

The chain is built from TRBV12-3 or TRBV12-4 and TRBJ1-5; D is unclear. CDR3 length: 11 residues. Trimming removed 3 bases at V and 12 bases at J, with 9 bases between. CDR3 residues: CASSLTANQHF. The CDR3 region has the DNA TGTGCCAGCAGTTTGACCGCGAACCAGCATTTT.

The chain recombines TRBV4-1 with TRBJ2-5, with TRBD2 matching 7 bases. Per germline, CDR1 MGHRA and CDR2 YSYEKL. The CDR3 contains 15 residues. J gave up 5 bases and V 5 bases, and 11 bases lay outside the gene matches. The CDR3 DNA follows: TGCGCCAGCAGCTTAGGACTAGAGGTTAGGGAGACCCAGTACTTC. This translates into CASSLGLEVRETQYF.